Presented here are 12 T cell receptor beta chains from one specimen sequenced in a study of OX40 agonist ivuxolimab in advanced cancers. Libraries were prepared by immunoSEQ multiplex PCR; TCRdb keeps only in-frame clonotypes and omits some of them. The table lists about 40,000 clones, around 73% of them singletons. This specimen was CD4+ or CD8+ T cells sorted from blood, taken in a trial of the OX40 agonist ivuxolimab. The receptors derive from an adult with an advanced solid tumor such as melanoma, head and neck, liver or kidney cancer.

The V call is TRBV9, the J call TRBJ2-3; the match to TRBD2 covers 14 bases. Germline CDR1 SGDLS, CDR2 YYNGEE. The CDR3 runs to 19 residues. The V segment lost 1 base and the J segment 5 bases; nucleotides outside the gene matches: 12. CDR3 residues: CASSVSGTSGGTVGDTQYF. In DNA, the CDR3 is TGTGCCAGCAGCGTATCCGGGACTAGCGGGGGAACGGTCGGAGATACGCAGTATTTT.

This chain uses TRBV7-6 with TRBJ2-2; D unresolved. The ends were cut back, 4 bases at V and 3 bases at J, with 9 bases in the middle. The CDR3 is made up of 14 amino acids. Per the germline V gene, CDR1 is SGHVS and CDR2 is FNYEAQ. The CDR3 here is CASSSFGDTGELFF. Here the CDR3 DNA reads TGTGCCAGCAGCTCGTTTGGGGACACCGGGGAGCTGTTTTTT.

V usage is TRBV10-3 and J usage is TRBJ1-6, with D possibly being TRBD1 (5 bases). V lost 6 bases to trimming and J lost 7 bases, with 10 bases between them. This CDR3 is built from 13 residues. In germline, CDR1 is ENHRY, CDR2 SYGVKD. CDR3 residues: CAIRGDGNSPLHF. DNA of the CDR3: TGTGCCATCAGAGGGGACGGGAATTCACCCCTCCACTTT.

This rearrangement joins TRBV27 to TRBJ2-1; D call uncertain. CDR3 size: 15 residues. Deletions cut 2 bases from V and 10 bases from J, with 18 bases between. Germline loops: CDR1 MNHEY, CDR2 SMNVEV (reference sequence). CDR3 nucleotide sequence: TGTGCCAGCAGTTTACGTAACACCCCCTTGGGAGAGCAGTTCTTC. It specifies CASSLRNTPLGEQFF.

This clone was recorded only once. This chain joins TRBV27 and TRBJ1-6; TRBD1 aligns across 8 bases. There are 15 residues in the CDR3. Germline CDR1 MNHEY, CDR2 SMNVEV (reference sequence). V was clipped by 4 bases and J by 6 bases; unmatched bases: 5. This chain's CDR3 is CASSSPTGANSPLHF. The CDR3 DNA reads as TGTGCCAGCAGTTCCCCGACAGGGGCTAATTCACCCCTCCACTTT.

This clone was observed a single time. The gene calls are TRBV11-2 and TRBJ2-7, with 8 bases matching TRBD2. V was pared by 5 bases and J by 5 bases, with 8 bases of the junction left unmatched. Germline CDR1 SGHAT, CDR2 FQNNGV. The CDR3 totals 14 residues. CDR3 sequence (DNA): TGTGCCAGCAGCCTACCGGGGGGGATTAACGAGCAGTACTTC. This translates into CASSLPGGINEQYF. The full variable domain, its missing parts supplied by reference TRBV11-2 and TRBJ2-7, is EAGVAQSPRYKIIEKRQSVAFWCNPISGHATLYWYQQILGQGPKLLIQFQNNGVVDDSQLPKDRFSAERLKGVDSTLKIQPAKLEDSAVYLCASSLPGGINEQYFGPGTRLTVT.

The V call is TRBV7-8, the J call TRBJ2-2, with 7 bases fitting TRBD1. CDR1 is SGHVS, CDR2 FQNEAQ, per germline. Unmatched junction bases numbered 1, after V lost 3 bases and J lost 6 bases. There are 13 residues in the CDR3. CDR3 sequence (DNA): TGTGCCAGCAGCTTTGGGACAGCCGGGGAGCTGTTTTTT. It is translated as CASSFGTAGELFF.

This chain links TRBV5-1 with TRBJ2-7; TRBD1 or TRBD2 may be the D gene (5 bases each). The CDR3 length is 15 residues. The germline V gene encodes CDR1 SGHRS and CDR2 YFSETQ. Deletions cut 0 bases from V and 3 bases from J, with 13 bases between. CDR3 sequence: CASSLDTGANYEQYF. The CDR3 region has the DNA TGCGCCAGCAGCTTGGATACCGGGGCGAACTACGAGCAGTACTTC.

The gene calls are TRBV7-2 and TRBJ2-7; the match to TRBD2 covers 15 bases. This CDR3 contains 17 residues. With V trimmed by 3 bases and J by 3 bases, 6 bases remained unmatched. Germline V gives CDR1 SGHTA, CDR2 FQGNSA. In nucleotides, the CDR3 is TGTGCCAGCAGCTTTGGGACTAGCGGGGGGAACATCTACGAGCAGTACTTC. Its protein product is CASSFGTSGGNIYEQYF.

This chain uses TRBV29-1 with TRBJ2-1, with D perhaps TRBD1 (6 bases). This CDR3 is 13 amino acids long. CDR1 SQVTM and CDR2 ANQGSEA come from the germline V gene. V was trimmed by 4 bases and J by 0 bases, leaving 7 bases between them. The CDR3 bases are TGCAGCGTTGTAGGGGGCTCCTACAATGAGCAGTTCTTC. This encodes CSVVGGSYNEQFF.

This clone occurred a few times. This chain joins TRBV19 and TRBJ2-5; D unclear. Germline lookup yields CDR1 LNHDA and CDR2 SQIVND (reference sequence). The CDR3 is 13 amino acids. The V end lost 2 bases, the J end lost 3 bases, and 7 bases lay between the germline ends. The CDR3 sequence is CASSILKKETQYF. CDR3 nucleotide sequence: TGTGCCAGTAGTATACTCAAGAAAGAGACCCAGTACTTC.

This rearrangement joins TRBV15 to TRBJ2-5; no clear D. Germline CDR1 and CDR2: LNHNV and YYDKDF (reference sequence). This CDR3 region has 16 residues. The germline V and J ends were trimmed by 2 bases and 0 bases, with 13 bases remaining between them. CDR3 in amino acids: CATSRIQAVYQETQYF. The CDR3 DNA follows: TGTGCCACCAGCAGAATCCAGGCCGTGTACCAAGAGACCCAGTACTTC.